This is a list of T cell receptor beta chains from one sample in a study of T-cell memory formation after mild COVID-19. One entry per CDR3 protein, called by TCRdb with MiXCR from the 5' RACE reads. The sample gives 200,000 to 250,000 distinct CDR3 sequences, approximately 10% of which show up once; approximately 20% is in the top ten. The sample consisted of PBMCs or a T cell subset sorted from them (not recorded which). The receptors were gathered from a man between 18 and 35 years old who had mild COVID-19 (a few samples of this study predate the infection). Cell type and time point are not known. Both conserved end residues are part of each CDR3. D genes are given only for firm matches. For some rows the clone size is stated as once, few or many, or as a class when expanded; others skip it.

J	D	size	V	length	CDR3	DNA
TRBJ1-1	-	few	TRBV7-2	14	CASSSGRVKTEAFF	TGTGCCAGCAGCTCGGGGAGGGTCAAGACTGAAGCTTTCTTT
TRBJ2-1	-	many	TRBV5-1	16	CASSRTSVGDYNEQFF	TGCGCCAGCAGCCGAACCTCGGTCGGAGACTACAATGAGCAGTTCTTC
TRBJ2-1	TRBD1	few	TRBV7-2	18	CASSSKDRLTSTYNEQFF	TGTGCCAGCAGCTCGAAGGACAGGTTGACGTCTACCTACAATGAGCAGTTCTTC
TRBJ2-1	-	-	TRBV4-3	17	CASSLIGSRGVYNEQFF	TGCGCCAGCAGCCTTATAGGGTCCAGGGGTGTATACAATGAGCAGTTCTTC
TRBJ2-1	-	-	TRBV24-1	14	CATSDLSRGNEQFF	TGTGCCACCAGTGATTTGTCTCGAGGAAATGAGCAGTTCTTC
TRBJ2-6	-	few	TRBV4-3	15	CASGPQSSGANVLTF	TGCGCCAGCGGACCACAGAGCTCTGGGGCCAACGTCCTGACTTTC
TRBJ2-1	-	-	TRBV24-1	16	CATSDSGTASYNEQFF	TGTGCCACCAGTGATTCCGGGACGGCCTCCTACAATGAGCAGTTCTTC
TRBJ2-2	-	-	TRBV7-2	15	CASSLGGANTGELFF	TGTGCCAGCAGCCTAGGGGGTGCGAACACCGGGGAGCTGTTTTTT
TRBJ1-1	TRBD1	-	TRBV19	13	CASSGQGRTEAFF	TGTGCCAGTAGCGGACAGGGAAGGACTGAAGCTTTCTTT
TRBJ2-2	TRBD1	-	TRBV11-3	15	CASSKQGALAGELFF	TGTGCCAGCAGCAAACAGGGGGCCCTGGCCGGGGAGCTGTTTTTT
TRBJ2-5	-	many	TRBV12-3/TRBV12-4	14	CASSFSEYQETQYF	TGTGCCAGCAGTTTCAGCGAGTACCAAGAGACCCAGTACTTC
TRBJ2-1	-	few	TRBV25-1	11	CASSEVQGQFF	TGTGCCAGCAGTGAAGTTCAAGGGCAGTTCTTC
TRBJ2-7	-	many	TRBV10-3	15	CAISAGGHLSHEQYF	TGTGCCATCAGTGCGGGGGGACACTTGTCGCACGAGCAGTACTTC
TRBJ2-2	-	-	TRBV4-3	15	CASSQVVFRAGELFF	TGCGCCAGCAGCCAAGTAGTTTTCCGGGCCGGGGAGCTGTTTTTT
TRBJ2-5	TRBD2	few	TRBV12-3/TRBV12-4	15	CASSPIPSGGLIPHF	TGTGCCAGCAGTCCCATCCCTAGCGGGGGCCTCATCCCTCACTTC
TRBJ1-1	-	few	TRBV6-5	13	CASSYRGLDEAFF	TGTGCCAGCAGTTACCGGGGGCTCGATGAAGCTTTCTTT
TRBJ1-6	TRBD1	few	TRBV7-6	13	CASSLEGQAPLHF	TGTGCCAGCAGCTTAGAGGGACAGGCACCCCTCCACTTT
TRBJ2-6	-	-	TRBV28	15	CASSFSLSGANVLTF	TGTGCCAGCAGTTTTAGTCTCTCTGGGGCCAACGTCCTGACTTTC
TRBJ2-3	TRBD1	few	TRBV2	13	CARRDRATDTQYF	TGTGCCAGGAGGGACAGGGCAACAGATACGCAGTATTTT
TRBJ1-1	-	once	TRBV27	14	CASSTQGGSTEAFF	TGTGCCAGCAGTACGCAGGGTGGGAGCACTGAAGCTTTCTTT
TRBJ2-3	-	-	TRBV20-1	13	CSASNPSTDTQYF	TGCAGTGCTAGTAACCCCAGCACAGATACGCAGTATTTT
TRBJ1-5	-	few	TRBV3-1	13	CASSQAINQPQHF	TGTGCCAGCAGCCAAGCGATCAATCAGCCCCAGCATTTT
TRBJ1-2	-	-	TRBV7-2	15	CASSLGGPINYGYTF	TGTGCCAGCAGCTTAGGGGGGCCGATCAACTATGGCTACACCTTC
TRBJ2-3	-	few	TRBV15	14	CATSREDSTDTQYF	TGTGCCACCAGCAGAGAGGACAGCACAGATACGCAGTATTTT
TRBJ2-1	-	many	TRBV4-3	11	CASSQGDEQFF	TGCGCCAGCAGCCAAGGCGATGAGCAGTTCTTC
TRBJ2-7	TRBD1	many	TRBV7-2	16	CASSSADRDRHGEQYF	TGTGCCAGCAGCTCCGCGGACCGGGACAGGCACGGAGAGCAGTACTTC
TRBJ2-1	-	many	TRBV5-1	13	CASLDYDSNEQFF	TGCGCCAGCCTGGACTACGACTCCAATGAGCAGTTCTTC
TRBJ2-5	TRBD2	-	TRBV20-1	15	CSARNSGGSQETQYF	TGCAGTGCTAGGAATAGCGGGGGCTCTCAAGAGACCCAGTACTTC
TRBJ2-3	-	-	TRBV12-3/TRBV12-4	15	CASTLREGSYDTQYF	TGTGCCAGCACCCTGAGAGAGGGCTCTTACGATACGCAGTATTTT
TRBJ1-3	-	many	TRBV7-8	17	CASSLAQGGGGGNTIYF	TGTGCCAGCAGCTTAGCGCAGGGCGGGGGTGGTGGAAACACCATATATTTT
TRBJ1-1	-	few	TRBV29-1	12	CSVPGPNTEAFF	TGCAGCGTCCCTGGACCGAACACTGAAGCTTTCTTT
TRBJ1-5	-	many	TRBV20-1	14	CSARDLGGNQPQHF	TGCAGTGCTAGAGATCTAGGGGGCAATCAGCCCCAGCATTTT
TRBJ2-3	-	many	TRBV5-1	15	CASSPGRGPTDTQYF	TGCGCCAGCAGCCCCGGGCGGGGACCCACAGATACGCAGTATTTT
TRBJ2-5	-	few	TRBV28	15	CASAPDDVRQETQYF	TGTGCCAGCGCGCCGGACGATGTGCGGCAAGAGACCCAGTACTTC
TRBJ1-2	TRBD1	few	TRBV24-1	16	CATSDPGDRGVFHYTF	TGTGCCACCAGTGATCCAGGGGACAGGGGCGTTTTTCACTACACCTTC
TRBJ1-4	TRBD1	-	TRBV28	15	CASSLGDRGGEKLFF	TGTGCCAGCAGTTTAGGGGACAGGGGTGGTGAAAAACTGTTTTTT
TRBJ1-1	-	few	TRBV27	14	CASGPGSLNTEAFF	TGTGCCAGCGGACCAGGGAGCCTGAACACTGAAGCTTTCTTT
TRBJ1-1	-	-	TRBV7-6	16	CASSPAFGDRGTEAFF	TGTGCCAGCAGCCCGGCTTTCGGGGATAGGGGCACTGAAGCTTTCTTT
TRBJ2-2	-	few	TRBV20-1	11	CSASSLGELFF	TGCAGTGCTAGTTCCTTGGGGGAGCTGTTTTTT
TRBJ1-5	-	many	TRBV4-2	16	CASSLAFQGSGQPQHF	TGTGCCAGCAGCCTGGCTTTCCAGGGATCAGGTCAGCCCCAGCATTTT
TRBJ1-1	-	-	TRBV9	14	CASSGGAPNTEAFF	TGTGCCAGCAGCGGAGGGGCACCAAACACTGAAGCTTTCTTT
TRBJ2-5	-	few	TRBV12-3/TRBV12-4	12	CASSFFQGTQYF	TGTGCCAGCAGTTTCTTTCAGGGGACCCAGTACTTC
TRBJ1-1	-	few	TRBV5-1	14	CASSLPRGASEAFF	TGCGCCAGCAGCTTGCCCCGGGGAGCCTCTGAAGCTTTCTTT
TRBJ1-1	TRBD1	many	TRBV5-5	13	CASSFFDRGEAFF	TGTGCCAGCAGCTTCTTCGACAGGGGTGAAGCTTTCTTT
TRBJ2-7	-	-	TRBV28	13	CASSSTAYYEQYF	TGTGCCAGCAGCTCGACAGCGTACTACGAGCAGTACTTC
TRBJ1-5	-	-	TRBV9	13	CASSVDSAQPQHF	TGTGCCAGCAGCGTAGACTCTGCCCAGCCCCAGCATTTT
TRBJ1-1	-	-	TRBV6-5	13	CASRTGQNTEAFF	TGTGCCAGCAGAACCGGACAGAACACTGAAGCTTTCTTT
TRBJ1-1	-	few	TRBV7-9	14	CASSPTGGDTEAFF	TGTGCCAGCAGCCCCACTGGGGGGGATACTGAAGCTTTCTTT
TRBJ1-5	-	-	TRBV6-5	12	CASGGVDQPQHF	TGTGCCAGCGGGGGCGTCGATCAGCCCCAGCATTTT
TRBJ2-5	TRBD1	few	TRBV6-6	11	CASSYGQVWYF	TGTGCCAGCAGTTATGGACAGGTTTGGTACTTC
TRBJ1-1	-	-	TRBV7-2	14	CASSSQGIRTEAFF	TGTGCCAGCAGCTCGCAGGGGATTCGAACTGAAGCTTTCTTT
TRBJ1-3	-	-	TRBV7-9	14	CASSFMGLGNTIYF	TGTGCCAGCAGTTTCATGGGGCTCGGAAACACCATATATTTT
TRBJ2-7	-	-	TRBV6-5	15	CASSYSLGASYEQYF	TGTGCCAGCAGTTACTCGCTGGGAGCCTCCTACGAGCAGTACTTC
TRBJ1-5	TRBD1	-	TRBV10-3	15	CAIRSATGDNQPQHF	TGTGCCATCAGGTCCGCGACAGGGGACAATCAGCCCCAGCATTTT
TRBJ1-1	-	-	TRBV3-1	15	CASSVSLGGNTEAFF	TGTGCCAGCAGCGTGTCCCTCGGGGGTAACACTGAAGCTTTCTTT
TRBJ2-7	-	few	TRBV4-1	14	CASSQEGVDSEQYF	TGCGCCAGCAGCCAAGAGGGGGTGGATAGCGAGCAGTACTTC
TRBJ2-7	TRBD1	many	TRBV5-1	17	CASSSHLGQGASYEQYF	TGCGCCAGCAGCTCGCACCTAGGACAGGGGGCATCCTACGAGCAGTACTTC
TRBJ2-5	-	-	TRBV11-2	12	CASSFRGDNQYF	TGTGCCAGCAGCTTCCGGGGGGACAACCAGTACTTC
TRBJ1-5	-	few	TRBV11-3	14	CASSDQQENQPQHF	TGTGCCAGCAGCGACCAGCAGGAGAATCAGCCCCAGCATTTT
TRBJ2-6	TRBD2	few	TRBV20-1	17	CSAREGTSGAGANVLTF	TGCAGTGCTAGAGAAGGGACTAGCGGGGCGGGGGCCAACGTCCTGACTTTC